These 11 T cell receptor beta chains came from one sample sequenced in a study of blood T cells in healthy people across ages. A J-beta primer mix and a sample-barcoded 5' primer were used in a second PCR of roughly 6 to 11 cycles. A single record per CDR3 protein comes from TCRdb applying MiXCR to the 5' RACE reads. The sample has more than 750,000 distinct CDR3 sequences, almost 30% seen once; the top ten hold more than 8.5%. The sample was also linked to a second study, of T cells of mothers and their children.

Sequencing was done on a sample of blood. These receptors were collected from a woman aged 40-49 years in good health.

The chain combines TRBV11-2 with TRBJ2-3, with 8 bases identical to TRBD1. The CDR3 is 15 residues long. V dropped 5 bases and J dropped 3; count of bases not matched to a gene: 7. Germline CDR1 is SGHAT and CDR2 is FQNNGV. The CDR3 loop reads CASSQRTGNTDTQYF. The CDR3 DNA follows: TGTGCCAGCAGCCAACGGACAGGGAATACAGATACGCAGTATTTT.

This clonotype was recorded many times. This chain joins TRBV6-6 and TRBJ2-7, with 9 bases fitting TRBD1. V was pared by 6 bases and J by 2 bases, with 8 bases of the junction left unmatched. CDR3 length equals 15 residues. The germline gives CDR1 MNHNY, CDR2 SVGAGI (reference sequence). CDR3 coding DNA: TGTGCCAGCAGATCGTCCGGACAGGGGACCTACGAGCAGTACTTC. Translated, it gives CASRSSGQGTYEQYF.

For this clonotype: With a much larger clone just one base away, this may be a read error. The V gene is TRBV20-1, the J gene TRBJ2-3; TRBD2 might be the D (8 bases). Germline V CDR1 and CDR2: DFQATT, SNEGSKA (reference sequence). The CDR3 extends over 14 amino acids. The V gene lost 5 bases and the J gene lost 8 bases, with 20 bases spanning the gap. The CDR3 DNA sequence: TGCAGTGCTCCGGGACTAGAAGCAGGGGGTACGCAGTATTTT. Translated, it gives CSAPGLEAGGTQYF.

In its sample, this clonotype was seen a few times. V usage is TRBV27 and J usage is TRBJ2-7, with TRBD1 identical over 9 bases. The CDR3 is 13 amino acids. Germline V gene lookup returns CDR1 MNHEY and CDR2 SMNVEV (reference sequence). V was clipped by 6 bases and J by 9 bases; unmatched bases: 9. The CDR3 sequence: CASSGTGSLGQYF. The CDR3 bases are TGTGCCAGCAGCGGGACAGGGTCACTCGGGCAGTACTTC.

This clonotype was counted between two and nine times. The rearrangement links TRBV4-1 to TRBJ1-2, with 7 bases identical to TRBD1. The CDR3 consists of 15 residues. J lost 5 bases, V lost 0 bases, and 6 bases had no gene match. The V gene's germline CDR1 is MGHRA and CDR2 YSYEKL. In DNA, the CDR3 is TGCGCCAGCAGCCAAGATGAGACAGGGTGGTATGGCTACACCTTC. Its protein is CASSQDETGWYGYTF.

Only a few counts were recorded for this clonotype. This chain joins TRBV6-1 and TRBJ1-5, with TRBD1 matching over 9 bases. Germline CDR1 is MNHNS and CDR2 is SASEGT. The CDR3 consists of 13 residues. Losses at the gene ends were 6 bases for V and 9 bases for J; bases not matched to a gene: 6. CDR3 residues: CASRAGQGLPQHF. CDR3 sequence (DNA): TGTGCCAGCAGAGCCGGACAGGGGTTGCCCCAGCATTTT.

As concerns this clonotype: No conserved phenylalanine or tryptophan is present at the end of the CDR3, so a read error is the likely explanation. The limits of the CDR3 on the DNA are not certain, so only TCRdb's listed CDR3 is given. This chain's CDR3 is CASSSSTGSVAPTFGS. This chain uses TRBV7-8 with TRBJ2-1; the DNA was not used to check the table's D call, TRBD1. Including both end residues, the CDR3 is 16 amino acids long. The germline V gene encodes CDR1 SGHVS and CDR2 FQNEAQ.

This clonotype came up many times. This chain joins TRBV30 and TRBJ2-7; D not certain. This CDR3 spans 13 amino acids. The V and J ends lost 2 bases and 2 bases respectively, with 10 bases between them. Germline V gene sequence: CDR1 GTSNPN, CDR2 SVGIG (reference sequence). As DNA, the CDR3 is TGTGCCTGGAGTTCGACGGTTACCTACGAGCAGTACTTC. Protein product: CAWSSTVTYEQYF.

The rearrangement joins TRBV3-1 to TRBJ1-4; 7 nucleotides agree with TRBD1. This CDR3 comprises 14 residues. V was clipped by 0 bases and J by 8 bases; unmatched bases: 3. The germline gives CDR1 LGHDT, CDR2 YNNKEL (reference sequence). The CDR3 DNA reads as TGTGCCAGCAGCCAAGAGACCAGGGGGGAAAAACTGTTTTTT. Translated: CASSQETRGEKLFF. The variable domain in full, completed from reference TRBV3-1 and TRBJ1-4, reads DTAVSQTPKYLVTQMGNDKSIKCEQNLGHDTMYWYKQDSKKFLKIMFSYNNKELIINETVPNRFSPKSPDKAHLNLHINSLELGDSAVYFCASSQETRGEKLFFGSGTQLSVL.

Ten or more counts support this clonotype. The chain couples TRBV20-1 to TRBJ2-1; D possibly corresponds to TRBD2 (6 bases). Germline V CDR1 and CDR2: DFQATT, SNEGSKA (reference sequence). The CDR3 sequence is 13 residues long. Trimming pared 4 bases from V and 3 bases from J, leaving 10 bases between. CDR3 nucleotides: TGCAGTGCTAATAGGGAGGTCTACAATGAGCAGTTCTTC. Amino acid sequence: CSANREVYNEQFF.

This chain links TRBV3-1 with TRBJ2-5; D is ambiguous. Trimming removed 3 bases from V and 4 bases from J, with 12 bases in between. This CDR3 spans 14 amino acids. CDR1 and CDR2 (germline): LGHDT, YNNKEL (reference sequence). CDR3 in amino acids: CASSHEQRAETQYF. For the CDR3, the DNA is TGTGCCAGCAGCCACGAACAGAGAGCAGAGACCCAGTACTTC.